Listed here is a single TCR beta chain. Its antigen is currently unknown. PCR was performed using 60 Vbeta and 13 Jbeta primers. Measured with immunoSEQ multiplex PCR; TCRdb has only the in-frame clones, and not every one. Found here are 85,000 to 130,000 clones, over 70% of them singletons; the top ten hold less than 3%. V shed 2 bases and J shed 0 bases, with 5 bases lying between them. This CDR3 contains 14 residues. Germline lookup yields CDR1 MNHNY and CDR2 SVGAGI (reference sequence). This specimen belongs to a study of cytomegalovirus exposure and HLA in healthy donors. Study-level background: For the approximately 400 genotyped donors, 75% to 90% fell within the Caucasian-associated ancestry cluster.

Study conclusions and caveats: Follow-up analysis later connected one missense variant in DCLRE1C with trimming of TCR beta V- and J-genes. The study listed roughly 150 cytomegalovirus-associated TCR beta chains.

Sequencing used PBMCs. The gene calls are TRBV6-6 and TRBJ2-4, with unresolved D. The clonotype was recovered from a male donor in good health and CMV-seropositive. CDR3 residues: CASSYRLAKNIQYF. CDR3 in DNA: TGTGCCAGCAGTTACAGACTAGCCAAAAACATTCAGTACTTC.